The T cell receptor beta chain under discussion was sequenced for a study of T cells in Graves' hyperthyroidism and ophthalmopathy. Not enrolled were patients with uncontrolled infection, other autoimmune disease, pregnancy or lactation. Preceding any ophthalmopathy symptoms, the blood sample dates from first hyperthyroidism diagnosis. Fresh peripheral blood, less than 11 ml of it, supplied the PBMCs. TCR beta CDR3 region amplification was performed from RNA transcripts. The primer set for the first-round RT-PCR of the TCR CDR3 was HTBI. TCRdb re-derived calls from the multiplex PCR reads in MiXCR, one entry per CDR3 protein. The sample consists of about 770,000 distinct CDR3 sequences, 18% of them appearing once. CDR1 is SNHLY and CDR2 is FYNNEI in the germline V gene. This CDR3 has 14 amino acids. V was pared by 1 base and J by 3 bases, with 3 bases of the junction left unmatched. In its sample, this clonotype was seen a few times.

The V call is TRBV2, the J call TRBJ2-7, with TRBD2 matching 7 bases. Sequenced sample: blood. The TCR originated in a woman between 45 and 60 years old with Graves' hyperthyroidism that later progressed to Graves' ophthalmopathy. CDR3 region: CASSEGGGGYEQYF. The DNA of the CDR3 is TGTGCCAGCAGTGAAGGTGGCGGGGGCTACGAGCAGTACTTC.